One T cell receptor (beta chain) is described in this entry. Per the authors' pipeline: Estimation of nucleated cell counts relied on the amplification of reference gene primers. Here immunoSEQ multiplex PCR was the method, and the copy in TCRdb shows in-frame clones only, minus some. The V and J calls and clone size are taken from that table; D and trimming were inferred from the DNA. The sample carries about 90,000 clones, 86% recorded once. The data stem from a study of blood T cell repertoires in COVID-19. Study context: Acute-phase and convalescent COVID-19 samples originated in the United States, Italy and Spain. From T cells, B-cell-depleted T cells, or PBMCs came the material, which was cDNA or gDNA.

CDR1 and CDR2 (germline): SGHRS, YFSETQ. This CDR3 is 15 amino acids long. Germline trimming cut 4 bases from V and 7 bases from J; bases unmatched to any gene: 7. The sample comprised peripheral blood. The chain uses TRBV5-1 and TRBJ2-1; 11 bases align to TRBD1. This receptor was obtained from an older man with active or convalescent COVID-19. Here the CDR3 DNA reads TGCGCCAGCAGCATCGGGACAGGGGGTGAGAATGAGCAGTTCTTC. Its protein product is CASSIGTGGENEQFF.